The 29 T cell receptor beta chains presented below share a single source sample, sequenced in a study of blood T cell repertoires in COVID-19. Data came from immunoSEQ multiplex PCR; TCRdb stores just in-frame clones and leaves some out. The sample consists of about 170,000 clones, around four fifths of them appearing once. The source material was peripheral blood. Receptor source: a woman aged 70-85 years with COVID-19, enrolled during active disease.

This clone was counted a single time. The CDR3 coding sequence is TGTGCCAGCAATCCGGCGGGCGGGAGAAGGGCAGATACGCAGTATTTT. It is translated as CASNPAGGRRADTQYF. The genes are TRBV28 and TRBJ2-3, with 7 bases lining up with TRBD2. The CDR3 contains 16 residues. Germline V CDR1 and CDR2: MDHEN, SYDVKM. Trimming took 7 bases from V and 4 from J; bases not matched to a gene: 14. Full variable domain (rest looked up from reference TRBV28 and TRBJ2-3): DVKVTQSSRYLVKRTGEKVFLECVQDMDHENMFWYRQDPGLGLRLIYFSYDVKMKEKGDIPEGYSVSREKKERFSLILESASTNQTSMYLCASNPAGGRRADTQYFGPGTRLTVL.

This sequence joins TRBV9 and TRBJ2-3; 8 bases map to TRBD1. Germline CDR1 and CDR2: SGDLS and YYNGEE. The junction had 7 bases not matched to a gene; V was cut back by 7 bases and J by 3 bases. The CDR3 sequence is 14 residues long. The CDR3 region is CASGQGPRTDTQYF. The DNA for the CDR3 is TGTGCCAGCGGACAGGGCCCCCGGACAGATACGCAGTATTTT.

The chain couples TRBV21-1 to TRBJ2-4; the DNA was not used to check the table's D call, TRBD2. TRBV21-1 is a pseudogene. The CDR3 consists of 21 residues. CDR3 coding DNA: TGTGCCAGCAGCAAAGAAGGGGTCGGGACTAGCGGGAGGATAGCCAAAAACATTCAGTACTTC. Translation gives CASSKEGVGTSGRIAKNIQYF.

This chain uses TRBV19 with TRBJ1-3; D possibly corresponds to TRBD1 (5 bases). Germline V gene sequence: CDR1 LNHDA, CDR2 SQIVND (reference sequence). V shed 3 bases and J shed 0 bases, with 9 bases lying between them. The CDR3 is made up of 15 amino acids. For the CDR3, the DNA is TGTGCCAGTAGTATGACAGCCGCCTCTGGAAACACCATATATTTT. Residues: CASSMTAASGNTIYF. Full variable domain (rest looked up from reference TRBV19 and TRBJ1-3): DGGITQSPKYLFRKEGQNVTLSCEQNLNHDAMYWYRQDPGQGLRLIYYSQIVNDFQKGDIAEGYSVSREKKESFPLTVTSAQKNPTAFYLCASSMTAASGNTIYFGEGSWLTVV.

V gene TRBV5-5 combines with J gene TRBJ2-1, with 11 positions matching TRBD2. The V gene's germline CDR1 is SGHKS and CDR2 YYEKEE (reference sequence). After removal of 5 bases from V and 4 bases from J, the junction contained 5 bases not matched to a gene. This CDR3 contains 15 residues. The DNA of the CDR3 is TGTGCCAGCAGTTCTTGGACTAGCGGGTACAATGAGCAGTTCTTC. It translates to CASSSWTSGYNEQFF.

The chain carries TRBV2 and TRBJ2-5, with TRBD2 matching 14 bases. J was trimmed by 7 bases and V by 2 bases; bases with no gene match: 6. Germline assignment: CDR1 SNHLY and CDR2 FYNNEI. The CDR3 spans 16 residues. CDR3 nucleotide sequence: TGTGCCAGCAGTGAATCCGGACTAGCGGGAGGAGGGACCCAGTACTTC. Its translation is CASSESGLAGGGTQYF.

The chain joins TRBV15 to TRBJ2-1, with 11 bases lining up with TRBD2. The length of the CDR3 is 17 residues. Germline V gene data show CDR1 as LNHNV and CDR2 as YYDKDF (reference sequence). Trimming cost V 1 base and J 1 base; bases outside gene matches: 3. The CDR3 DNA reads as TGTGCCACCAGCAGAGTTAGCGGGGGGGCTTCCTACAATGAGCAGTTCTTC. The encoded protein is CATSRVSGGASYNEQFF.

The V call is TRBV7-9, the J call TRBJ1-2; TRBD1 matches 8 bases. V trimming: 5 bases; J trimming: 7 bases; junction bases outside the gene matches: 3. CDR1 is SEHNR and CDR2 is FQNEAQ in the germline V gene (reference sequence). This CDR3 spans 12 amino acids. The CDR3 DNA is TGTGCCAGCAGCCCCAGGGGGCTTGGCTACACCTTC. This codes for CASSPRGLGYTF.

V and J are TRBV12-3 or TRBV12-4 and TRBJ1-2; 7 bases are shared with TRBD1. The length of the CDR3 is 13 residues. J lost 8 bases, V lost 5 bases, and 8 bases had no gene match. This chain's CDR3 is CASSPSTGYGYTF. CDR3 DNA: TGTGCCAGCAGTCCATCGACAGGGTACGGCTACACCTTC.

The chain combines TRBV13 with TRBJ1-3; D is ambiguous. CDR1 is PRHDT and CDR2 is FYEKMQ in the germline V gene (reference sequence). The V end lost 6 bases, the J end lost 4 bases, and 22 bases lay between the germline ends. CDR3 length: 17 residues. CDR3 sequence reads: CASSILSPQEHGNTIYF. The DNA for the CDR3 is TGTGCCAGCAGTATCTTATCCCCTCAAGAACACGGAAACACCATATATTTT.

The chain couples TRBV20-1 to TRBJ1-2; tentatively, D is TRBD1 (6 bases). The CDR3 has 14 amino acids. V was shortened by 3 bases and J by 4 bases, with 15 bases between the two germline ends. CDR1 is DFQATT and CDR2 is SNEGSKA in the germline V gene (reference sequence). CDR3 DNA sequence: TGCAGTGCTAGTCAAGGGACAAAAGGCTATGGCTACACCTTC. Translation: CSASQGTKGYGYTF.

V and J are TRBV5-1 and TRBJ2-3; 10 nucleotides agree with TRBD1. Germline V gene sequence: CDR1 SGHRS, CDR2 YFSETQ. Germline trimming cut 0 bases from V and 0 bases from J; bases unmatched to any gene: 1. There are 16 residues in the CDR3. The CDR3 sequence: CASSLVGQGSTDTQYF. CDR3 DNA sequence: TGCGCCAGCAGCTTGGTGGGACAGGGGAGCACAGATACGCAGTATTTT.

This clone was picked up one time. V usage is TRBV6-5 and J usage is TRBJ1-1, with TRBD1 matching over 8 bases. The CDR3 sequence is 15 residues long. The V gene's germline CDR1 is MNHEY and CDR2 SVGAGI. The junction had 9 bases not matched to a gene; V was cut back by 7 bases and J by 2 bases. As DNA, the CDR3 is TGTGCCAGCATACCAAACGACAGGGGAAACACTGAAGCTTTCTTT. Its translation is CASIPNDRGNTEAFF.

The J gene is TRBJ1-6, the V gene TRBV2; 7 bases agree with TRBD1. The V segment lost 6 bases and the J segment 7 bases; nucleotides outside the gene matches: 6. Germline loops: CDR1 SNHLY, CDR2 FYNNEI. The CDR3 is 14 amino acids. This CDR3 reads CASRGTEGNSPLHF. In nucleotides, the CDR3 is TGTGCCAGCAGGGGGACAGAAGGGAATTCACCCCTCCACTTT.

This chain uses TRBV19 with TRBJ1-1; D gene ambiguous. Germline-derived CDR1 and CDR2 are LNHDA and SQIVND (reference sequence). The CDR3 runs to 13 residues. V lost 11 bases and J 10 bases, leaving 23 bases between the germline ends. CDR3 amino acids: CACSHRGGSGAFF. CDR3 DNA: TGTGCCTGCAGTCATCGGGGAGGTAGTGGAGCTTTCTTT.

The rearrangement links TRBV27 to TRBJ2-5; 11 bases match TRBD1. V lost 9 bases and J lost 6; bases outside the gene matches: 6. Germline values: CDR1 MNHEY, CDR2 SMNVEV (reference sequence). CDR3 length equals 13 residues. CDR3 residues: CASGQGALKTQYF. DNA for the CDR3: TGTGCCAGTGGACAGGGGGCGTTAAAGACCCAGTACTTC.

The CDR3 DNA reads TGTGCCAGTAGTAGACTAGCGGGAGAGGATACGCAGTATTTT. Translated: CASSRLAGEDTQYF. This sequence joins TRBV19 and TRBJ2-3; 12 bases line up with TRBD2. From germline, CDR1 is LNHDA and CDR2 SQIVND (reference sequence). The trim removed 4 bases at V and 6 bases at J, leaving 2 bases unmatched. The CDR3 consists of 14 residues.

This chain uses TRBV3-1 (or the pseudogene TRBV3-2) with TRBJ2-3; 10 bases fit TRBD2. Losses at the gene ends were 3 bases for V and 4 bases for J; bases not matched to a gene: 1. The CDR3 runs 14 residues. Germline-derived CDR1 and CDR2 are LGHDT and YNNKEL (reference sequence). DNA for the CDR3: TGTGCCAGCAGCCACCTAGCGGGGGCAGATACGCAGTATTTT. The encoded protein is CASSHLAGADTQYF.

This sequence joins TRBV30 and TRBJ2-1; 8 nucleotides line up with TRBD2. This CDR3 comprises 14 residues. The V gene end was trimmed by 3 bases and the J gene end by 9 bases; junction bases not matched to a gene: 10. The germline V gene has CDR1 GTSNPN and CDR2 SVGIG (reference sequence). The CDR3 loop reads CAWSRGERGTEQFF. The CDR3 DNA follows: TGTGCCTGGAGCAGGGGCGAGCGGGGGACTGAGCAGTTCTTC.

To note about this clone: Other nucleotide sequences from this sample produce the same CDR3. The chain employs TRBV7-8 and TRBJ1-1; D unclear. The germline V gene has CDR1 SGHVS and CDR2 FQNEAQ. This CDR3 contains 13 residues. V dropped 2 bases and J dropped 4 bases, with 8 bases sitting between them. CDR3 bases: TGTGCCAGCAGCTTATCAAGAGGCACTGAAGCTTTCTTT. Amino acids: CASSLSRGTEAFF.

This chain connects TRBV5-1 to TRBJ1-5, with a possible D match to TRBD1 (5 bases). The V gene's germline CDR1 is SGHRS and CDR2 YFSETQ. V was shortened by 2 bases and J by 0 bases, with 12 bases between the two germline ends. The CDR3 has 16 amino acids. CDR3 bases: TGCGCCAGCAGCTTATATGGGGACTATAGCAATCAGCCCCAGCATTTT. It yields the protein CASSLYGDYSNQPQHF. The variable domain in full, with the rest retrieved from reference TRBV5-1 and TRBJ1-5, is KAGVTQTPRYLIKTRGQQVTLSCSPISGHRSVSWYQQTPGQGLQFLFEYFSETQRNKGNFPGRFSGRQFSNSRSEMNVSTLELGDSALYLCASSLYGDYSNQPQHFGDGTRLSIL.

The chain carries TRBV5-1 and TRBJ2-4, with D possibly matching TRBD2 (7 bases). V dropped 7 bases and J dropped 5 bases, with 16 bases sitting between them. Looked up from germline, CDR1 is SGHRS and CDR2 is YFSETQ. The CDR3 extends over 14 amino acids. CDR3 DNA sequence: TGCGCCAGCGGCAGGGGAGGGGGAGAAAACATTCAGTACTTC. Its protein product is CASGRGGGENIQYF.

DNA of the CDR3: TGTGCCACCAGCAGAGATTGGCAGAACTATGGCTACACCTTC. Amino acids: CATSRDWQNYGYTF. The chain joins TRBV15 to TRBJ1-2; D gene unclear. Trimming removed 0 bases from V and 2 bases from J, with 7 bases in between. Per the germline V gene, CDR1 is LNHNV and CDR2 is YYDKDF (reference sequence). CDR3 length: 14 amino acids.

The V gene is TRBV10-2, the J gene TRBJ1-5; D might be TRBD1 (5 bases). Germline V gene lookup returns CDR1 WSHSY and CDR2 SAAADI. CDR3 size: 15 residues. Trimming removed 10 bases at V and 0 bases at J, with 16 bases between. The CDR3 sequence: CATMAEGVSNQPQHF. The CDR3 DNA follows: TGCGCCACCATGGCGGAAGGGGTTAGCAATCAGCCCCAGCATTTT.

This clone was detected only once. The chain has TRBV7-2 and TRBJ1-2, with 11 bases matching TRBD1. The CDR3 is made up of 15 amino acids. J was trimmed by 4 bases and V by 4 bases; bases with no gene match: 5. Germline CDR1 and CDR2: SGHTA and FQGNSA. For the CDR3, the DNA is TGTGCCAGCAGCTCGCGGACAGGGGGCGGCTATGGCTACACCTTC. Translation: CASSSRTGGGYGYTF.

The chain links TRBV7-8 to TRBJ2-5; TRBD2 matches 15 bases. The CDR3 covers 15 residues. The V gene's germline CDR1 is SGHVS and CDR2 FQNEAQ. Trimming at V came to 5 bases and at J to 4 bases, leaving 2 bases not matched to a gene. The CDR3 nucleotides read TGTGCCAGCAGCCCGGGACTAGCGGGGGGAGAGACCCAGTACTTC. Its protein product is CASSPGLAGGETQYF.

The chain's CDR3 is CSVEDTPGIGYTF. The CDR3 DNA follows: TGCAGCGTTGAAGACACCCCAGGGATAGGCTACACCTTC. The chain carries TRBV29-1 and TRBJ1-2, with a tentative D call TRBD1 (5 bases). Germline loops: CDR1 SQVTM, CDR2 ANQGSEA. The CDR3 has 13 residues. The V end was cut by 0 bases, the J end by 8 bases, with 13 bases between.

The rearrangement uses TRBV14 and TRBJ1-1; a possible D gene is TRBD1 (5 bases). Germline CDR1 SGHDN, CDR2 FVKESK. V shed 4 bases and J shed 4 bases, with 10 bases lying between them. The CDR3 covers 13 residues. CDR3 region: CASSLQQVTEAFF. Here the CDR3 DNA reads TGTGCCAGCAGCCTGCAACAGGTCACTGAAGCTTTCTTT.

V is TRBV5-1 and J is TRBJ2-5; 10 bases map to TRBD2. Germline V lookup: CDR1 SGHRS, CDR2 YFSETQ. The CDR3 runs to 16 residues. V dropped 4 bases and J dropped 3; count of bases not matched to a gene: 9. CDR3 nucleotide sequence: TGCGCCAGCAGCCCGGGAAGCGGGGGGGCCAAAGAGACCCAGTACTTC. Amino acid sequence: CASSPGSGGAKETQYF.